These 26 T cell receptor beta chains were all obtained from the same sample, sequenced in a study of shared clonotypes between healthy human individuals. Using immunoSEQ multiplex PCR, the repertoire was profiled, and TCRdb retains in-frame clones only, with some absent. The profile shows about 690,000 clones, about 90% of them singletons. Input material: memory CD8+ T cells from PBMCs. The subset here: CD45RO+ cells pooled with CCR7-negative TemRA cells. All receptors come from a man aged 18 to 29 in good health. Some clones in this sample may be carry-over from other donors' samples.

The rearrangement joins TRBV28 to TRBJ2-2; D gene unclear. Germline CDR1 is MDHEN and CDR2 is SYDVKM. The V gene lost 6 bases and the J gene lost 7 bases, with 6 bases spanning the gap. CDR3 length: 11 residues. The CDR3 protein is CASSTDGELFF. DNA of the CDR3: TGTGCCAGCAGCACCGACGGGGAGCTGTTTTTT. Full variable domain (rest looked up from reference TRBV28 and TRBJ2-2): DVKVTQSSRYLVKRTGEKVFLECVQDMDHENMFWYRQDPGLGLRLIYFSYDVKMKEKGDIPEGYSVSREKKERFSLILESASTNQTSMYLCASSTDGELFFGEGSRLTVL.

V is TRBV6-6 and J is TRBJ2-7, with 9 bases that match TRBD2. In germline, CDR1 is MNHNY, CDR2 SVGAGI (reference sequence). The ends lost 1 base at V and 4 bases at J; junction bases unmatched: 8. CDR3 length: 16 amino acids. CDR3 residues: CASSYFRAGGTYEQYF. The CDR3 DNA reads TGTGCCAGCAGTTACTTTCGAGCGGGAGGAACATACGAGCAGTACTTC.

CDR3 amino acids: CASSPYLAKNIQYF. The CDR3 DNA is TGTGCCAGCAGCCCTTACCTAGCCAAAAACATTCAGTACTTC. The chain has TRBV27 and TRBJ2-4; D is unclear. The CDR3 spans 14 residues. The germline CDR1 and CDR2 sequences are MNHEY and SMNVEV (reference sequence). Trimming left V 6 bases short and J 0 bases short, with 9 bases between.

The rearrangement links TRBV19 to TRBJ2-7; either TRBD1 or TRBD2 may supply D (6 bases each). Between the trimmed V and J ends, which lost 3 bases and 3 bases, there was a span of 12 bases. This CDR3 spans 14 amino acids. Germline loops: CDR1 LNHDA, CDR2 SQIVND (reference sequence). The CDR3 here is CASSMAGHIYEQYF. The CDR3 DNA reads TGTGCCAGTAGTATGGCGGGACACATCTACGAGCAGTACTTC.

V and J are TRBV9 and TRBJ2-7; the D gene could be TRBD1 or TRBD2 (5 bases each). V was clipped by 4 bases and J by 3 bases, with 17 bases between them. The V gene's germline CDR1 is SGDLS and CDR2 YYNGEE. The CDR3 contains 15 residues. The CDR3 here is CASSPERGNGYEQYF. In nucleotides, the CDR3 is TGTGCCAGCAGCCCCGAACGGGGCAACGGCTACGAGCAGTACTTC.

The rearrangement joins TRBV6-1 to TRBJ2-7; 9 nucleotides line up with TRBD2. Unmatched junction bases numbered 8, after V lost 1 base and J lost 4 bases. CDR3 length: 16 residues. Per the germline V gene, CDR1 is MNHNS and CDR2 is SASEGT. In nucleotides, the CDR3 is TGTGCCAGCAGTGAAGGGATAGCGGGAGAGTTATACGAGCAGTACTTC. Translation gives CASSEGIAGELYEQYF.

This rearrangement joins TRBV7-9 to TRBJ1-3, with 8 nucleotides matching TRBD1. Losses at the gene ends were 3 bases for V and 0 bases for J; bases not matched to a gene: 7. The CDR3 consists of 17 residues. Germline values: CDR1 SEHNR, CDR2 FQNEAQ (reference sequence). CDR3 sequence reads: CASSFGPGQASGNTIYF. For the CDR3, the DNA is TGTGCCAGCAGCTTTGGACCGGGACAGGCCTCTGGAAACACCATATATTTT.

The genes are TRBV27 and TRBJ1-2, with no clear D. The germline V and J ends were trimmed by 2 bases and 7 bases, with 14 bases remaining between them. Germline V gene data show CDR1 as MNHEY and CDR2 as SMNVEV (reference sequence). This CDR3 has 14 amino acids. CDR3 nucleotide sequence: TGTGCCAGCAGTTTACGGCCCCCGGGAGGTGGCTACACCTTC. Translating it yields CASSLRPPGGGYTF.

Concerning this clone: Other nucleotide sequences from this sample produce the same CDR3. The chain has TRBV28 and TRBJ2-1; D not certain. Per germline, CDR1 MDHEN and CDR2 SYDVKM. V was clipped by 5 bases and J by 4 bases, with 3 bases between them. CDR3 length: 11 residues. The CDR3 spells CASSGYNEQFF. CDR3 in DNA: TGTGCCAGCAGTGGTTACAATGAGCAGTTCTTC. The whole variable domain, filled in from reference TRBV28 and TRBJ2-1, reads DVKVTQSSRYLVKRTGEKVFLECVQDMDHENMFWYRQDPGLGLRLIYFSYDVKMKEKGDIPEGYSVSREKKERFSLILESASTNQTSMYLCASSGYNEQFFGPGTRLTVL.

J is TRBJ2-5 and V is TRBV6-5; 9 positions agree with TRBD1. CDR3 length equals 15 residues. In germline, CDR1 is MNHEY, CDR2 SVGAGI. Trimming at V came to 5 bases and at J to 1 base, leaving 5 bases not matched to a gene. CDR3 sequence reads: CASSDWDRAQETQYF. The CDR3 DNA sequence: TGTGCCAGCAGTGACTGGGACAGGGCCCAAGAGACCCAGTACTTC.

This clone occurred a few times. The rearrangement links TRBV5-1 to TRBJ2-2; D perhaps matches TRBD1 (5 bases). CDR3 length equals 16 residues. Trimming removed 5 bases from V and 2 bases from J, with 16 bases in between. Germline V gives CDR1 SGHRS, CDR2 YFSETQ. The CDR3 here is CASRNFATANTGELFF. DNA for the CDR3: TGCGCCAGCAGGAACTTTGCGACAGCAAACACCGGGGAGCTGTTTTTT. Based on the CDR3 plus reference TRBV5-1 and TRBJ2-2, the full variable domain is KAGVTQTPRYLIKTRGQQVTLSCSPISGHRSVSWYQQTPGQGLQFLFEYFSETQRNKGNFPGRFSGRQFSNSRSEMNVSTLELGDSALYLCASRNFATANTGELFFGEGSRLTVL.

The chain is built from TRBV4-1 and TRBJ2-7, with D possibly being TRBD1 (5 bases). Germline lookup yields CDR1 MGHRA and CDR2 YSYEKL. Trimming took 1 base from V and 3 from J, leaving 16 bases between them. The CDR3 length is 16 residues. The CDR3 nucleotides are TGCGCCAGCAGCCAAGGTGGCCAGGGCCGATTCTACGAGCAGTACTTC. Encoded protein: CASSQGGQGRFYEQYF.

The chain carries TRBV27 and TRBJ2-1; 8 nucleotides agree with TRBD1. J was trimmed by 5 bases and V by 8 bases; bases with no gene match: 5. Germline V gene sequence: CDR1 MNHEY, CDR2 SMNVEV (reference sequence). CDR3 length equals 13 residues. The CDR3 protein is CASGTGGDNEQFF. CDR3 sequence (DNA): TGTGCCAGCGGTACAGGGGGTGACAATGAGCAGTTCTTC.

This clone was picked up a small number of times. The V gene is TRBV9, the J gene TRBJ1-1, with TRBD1 matching over 10 bases. Germline lookup yields CDR1 SGDLS and CDR2 YYNGEE. This CDR3 is built from 13 residues. J lost 5 bases, V lost 4 bases, and 2 bases had no gene match. In DNA, the CDR3 is TGTGCCAGCAGCACGGGACAGGGGACTGAAGCTTTCTTT. Protein sequence: CASSTGQGTEAFF.

J is TRBJ2-2 and V is TRBV23-1; TRBD2 aligns across 12 bases. TRBV23-1 is treated as an ORF (open reading frame) with a function not yet certain. CDR3 length equals 19 residues. V was clipped by 0 bases and J by 0 bases; unmatched bases: 5. CDR3 sequence (DNA): TGCGCCAGCAGTCAATCTCGACTAGCGGGGGCCGCGAACACCGGGGAGCTGTTTTTT. As protein: CASSQSRLAGAANTGELFF.

The genes are TRBV29-1 and TRBJ2-1; D ambiguous. CDR3 length: 12 residues. CDR1 and CDR2 (germline): SQVTM, ANQGSEA. Trimming removed 4 bases from V and 10 bases from J, with 14 bases in between. CDR3 DNA sequence: TGCAGCGTTGGCCGTTTTAGTACGGAGCAGTTCTTC. Encoded protein: CSVGRFSTEQFF.

J is TRBJ2-7 and V is TRBV27; 11 nucleotides agree with TRBD1. CDR3 size: 13 residues. V lost 8 bases and J lost 4; bases outside the gene matches: 4. Looked up from germline, CDR1 is MNHEY and CDR2 is SMNVEV (reference sequence). The CDR3 here is CASGGQGAYEQYF. The CDR3 region has the DNA TGTGCCAGCGGAGGACAGGGGGCTTACGAGCAGTACTTC.

The rearrangement joins TRBV18 to TRBJ2-7; D is undetermined. Per the germline V gene, CDR1 is KGHSH and CDR2 is LQKENI. Trimming took off 0 bases at V and 3 bases at J, with 6 bases between the two ends. The CDR3 spans 13 residues. DNA for the CDR3: TGTGCCAGCTCACCACCGATCAGCTACGAGCAGTACTTC. This gives the protein CASSPPISYEQYF.

The chain is built from TRBV9 and TRBJ1-4; possible D gene TRBD1, 5 bases. CDR1 is SGDLS and CDR2 is YYNGEE in the germline V gene. CDR3 size: 17 residues. With 0 bases removed from V and 3 bases from J, the gap between germline ends came to 15 bases. This chain's CDR3 is CASSVASDSFPNEKLFF. The CDR3 bases are TGTGCCAGCAGCGTAGCTTCAGACAGCTTCCCTAATGAAAAACTGTTTTTT.

The chain uses TRBV30 and TRBJ2-1; TRBD2 aligns across 15 bases. There are 14 residues in the CDR3. Unmatched junction bases numbered 1, after V lost 1 base and J lost 9 bases. CDR1 GTSNPN and CDR2 SVGIG come from the germline V gene (reference sequence). The CDR3 region is CAWSAGLAGGEQFF. The CDR3 DNA sequence: TGTGCCTGGAGTGCGGGACTAGCGGGAGGTGAGCAGTTCTTC.

The V gene is TRBV4-1, the J gene TRBJ1-1; TRBD1 might be the D (5 bases). CDR1 and CDR2 (germline): MGHRA, YSYEKL. Trimming shortened V by 8 bases and J by 4 bases, and 17 bases separated the two germline ends. The length of the CDR3 is 14 residues. The CDR3 here is CASEIYFGGTEAFF. The CDR3 DNA is TGCGCCAGCGAAATCTATTTTGGGGGCACTGAAGCTTTCTTT.

The chain combines TRBV7-9 with TRBJ2-1, with TRBD1 identical over 7 bases. This CDR3 spans 16 amino acids. V gave up 4 bases and J gave up 0 bases; unmatched junction bases: 6. In germline, CDR1 is SEHNR, CDR2 FQNEAQ (reference sequence). CDR3 sequence (DNA): TGTGCCAGCAGCTCAGGACAGGTTAGCTCCTACAATGAGCAGTTCTTC. Protein: CASSSGQVSSYNEQFF.

The chain employs TRBV5-6 and TRBJ2-5, with D tentatively TRBD2 (6 bases). The germline V and J ends were trimmed by 0 bases and 2 bases, with 17 bases remaining between them. CDR1 and CDR2 from the germline V gene are SGHDT and YYEEEE. The CDR3 has 17 amino acids. This CDR3 reads CASSLGLLFGRQETQYF. The CDR3 coding sequence is TGTGCCAGCAGCTTGGGTTTATTGTTCGGGAGACAAGAGACCCAGTACTTC.

The chain couples TRBV28 to TRBJ1-2; 10 bases map to TRBD1. This CDR3 has 15 amino acids. Looked up from germline, CDR1 is MDHEN and CDR2 is SYDVKM. The trim removed 6 bases at V and 2 bases at J, leaving 6 bases unmatched. In DNA, the CDR3 is TGTGCCAGCAGCCAGACGACAGGGGGCAACTATGGCTACACCTTC. Translated, it gives CASSQTTGGNYGYTF.

This clone was seen only once. The chain carries TRBV2 and TRBJ2-5, with 9 bases fitting TRBD2. The DNA end is more similar to TRBJ2-7, so the J call may be wrong. Looked up from germline, CDR1 is SNHLY and CDR2 is FYNNEI. The CDR3 spans 17 residues. CDR3 nucleotides: TGTGCCAGCAGTTCCCAGGGGACTAGCAGTTTGGACTACGAGCAGTACTTC. It specifies CASSSQGTSSLDYEQYF.

This clone appeared a few times. Different DNA sequences within this sample yield the same CDR3. The gene calls are TRBV5-1 and TRBJ1-1, with D possibly TRBD1 on 5 matching bases. The V gene lost 2 bases and the J gene lost 0 bases, with 8 bases spanning the gap. The CDR3 sequence is 14 residues long. The germline V gene encodes CDR1 SGHRS and CDR2 YFSETQ. CDR3 sequence reads: CASSLTGMNTEAFF. CDR3 in DNA: TGCGCCAGCAGCTTAACAGGAATGAACACTGAAGCTTTCTTT. Using reference TRBV5-1 and TRBJ1-1 for the parts outside the CDR3, the full variable domain is KAGVTQTPRYLIKTRGQQVTLSCSPISGHRSVSWYQQTPGQGLQFLFEYFSETQRNKGNFPGRFSGRQFSNSRSEMNVSTLELGDSALYLCASSLTGMNTEAFFGQGTRLTVV.